The clone carrying this T cell receptor beta chain was counted only a few times. What it binds is unknown. In all sorted populations, purity surpassed 98%. The data were taken from a study of beta chain features in type 1 diabetes. TCRB transcripts that were expressed got sequenced, as all of the isolated RNA had been reverse transcribed. Data came from immunoSEQ multiplex PCR; TCRdb stores just in-frame clones and leaves some out. The table includes 500,000 to 800,000 clones, approximately 13% detected once. Study findings and constraints: Shortening of TCRB CDR3s, moderate but significant, appeared in all four CD4+ subsets of Type 1 diabetes patients.

From germline, CDR1 is LNHDA and CDR2 SQIVND (reference sequence). Germline trimming cut 6 bases from V and 2 bases from J; bases unmatched to any gene: 3. The CDR3 loop spans 13 amino acids. This chain joins TRBV19 and TRBJ1-2; 7 nucleotides match TRBD1. The clonotype was recovered from a man aged 25 to 40 with type 1 diabetes. Sequencing was done on a sample of naive CD4+ T cells from blood. CDR3 nucleotide sequence: TGTGCCAGTAGCCAGGACAGGAACTATGGCTACACCTTC. Protein: CASSQDRNYGYTF.